These 19 T cell receptor beta chains were all obtained from the same sample, sequenced in a study of blood T cell repertoires in COVID-19. TCRdb's copy holds only in-frame clones and misses some; the assay was immunoSEQ multiplex PCR. The repertoire holds under 300,000 clones, with 85% to 90% as singletons. The source material was PBMCs or T cells enriched from blood (not recorded which). The receptors originated from a woman aged 50 to 60 who had recovered from COVID-19.

The chain recombines TRBV18 with TRBJ1-2, with TRBD1 matching over 7 bases. The germline gives CDR1 KGHSH, CDR2 LQKENI. The CDR3 extends over 13 amino acids. The ends lost 1 base at V and 8 bases at J; junction bases unmatched: 4. This CDR3 is CASSPQTGDGYTF. The CDR3 nucleotides read TGTGCCAGCTCACCACAAACAGGGGACGGCTACACCTTC.

The rearrangement uses TRBV19 and TRBJ1-1; the D gene is possibly TRBD1 (5 bases). V was shortened by 5 bases and J by 6 bases, with 10 bases between the two germline ends. CDR1 and CDR2 from the germline V gene are LNHDA and SQIVND (reference sequence). This CDR3 contains 12 residues. The CDR3 loop reads CASSSGLAEAFF. DNA for the CDR3: TGTGCCAGTAGTTCAGGGCTCGCTGAAGCTTTCTTT.

The V call is TRBV28, the J call TRBJ1-3, with D possibly TRBD1 on 6 matching bases. CDR1 is MDHEN, CDR2 SYDVKM, per germline. V was pared by 5 bases and J by 4 bases, with 24 bases between. The CDR3 has 18 residues. The CDR3 DNA is TGTGCCAGCAGTAAACCTCGACAACAGGGAATTTCCGGAAACACCATATATTTT. This sequence encodes CASSKPRQQGISGNTIYF. Filled out from reference TRBV28 and TRBJ1-3, the complete variable domain reads DVKVTQSSRYLVKRTGEKVFLECVQDMDHENMFWYRQDPGLGLRLIYFSYDVKMKEKGDIPEGYSVSREKKERFSLILESASTNQTSMYLCASSKPRQQGISGNTIYFGEGSWLTVV.

This chain links TRBV24-1 with TRBJ1-3; 8 positions match TRBD1. With V trimmed by 4 bases and J by 8 bases, 15 bases remained unmatched. The CDR3 covers 17 residues. The germline V gene has CDR1 KGHDR and CDR2 SFDVKD. CDR3 DNA: TGTGCCACCAGTGAAGCCGGGACAGGACTTCGGTGGGACACCATATATTTT. It is translated as CATSEAGTGLRWDTIYF.

V is TRBV7-8 and J is TRBJ2-2, with TRBD2 matching over 14 bases. This CDR3 is built from 15 residues. Looked up from germline, CDR1 is SGHVS and CDR2 is FQNEAQ. V trimming: 5 bases; J trimming: 8 bases; junction bases outside the gene matches: 4. Here the CDR3 DNA reads TGTGCCAGCAGCCAGGGACTAGCGGGAGAGGGGGAGCTGTTTTTT. Translating it yields CASSQGLAGEGELFF.

Comment on this clone: Mismatch with germline at one junction end may stem from a read error. J is TRBJ2-3 and V is TRBV7-9; TRBD2 matches at 9 bases. The CDR3 runs 14 residues. CDR1 is SEHNR and CDR2 is FQNEAQ in the germline V gene (reference sequence). The CDR3 region has the DNA TGTGCCAGCAGCGTAGCGGGAGTTACAGATACGCAGTATTTT. This sequence encodes CASSVAGVTDTQYF. The complete variable domain, with remaining parts taken from reference TRBV7-9 and TRBJ2-3, reads DTGVSQNPRHKITKRGQNVTFRCDPISEHNRLYWYRQTLGQGPEFLTYFQNEAQLEKSRLLSDRFSAERPKGSFSTLEIQRTEQGDSAMYLCASSVAGVTDTQYFGPGTRLTVL.

This clone has just one count. The chain is built from TRBV6-2 or TRBV6-3 and TRBJ1-4; D is perhaps TRBD1 (5 bases). V lost 4 bases and J lost 3, with 15 bases in between. CDR1 and CDR2 (germline): MNHEY, SVGEGT. This CDR3 comprises 16 residues. In DNA, the CDR3 is TGTGCCAGCAGTTCCAATGATGGGGCCTCTAATGAAAAACTGTTTTTT. Its translation is CASSSNDGASNEKLFF.

CDR3 amino acids: CASKPGQGASPLHF. DNA for the CDR3: TGTGCCAGCAAGCCGGGACAGGGGGCATCACCCCTCCACTTT. The chain combines TRBV19 with TRBJ1-6; 12 bases align to TRBD1. The length of the CDR3 is 14 residues. With V trimmed by 9 bases and J by 10 bases, 7 bases remained unmatched. Looked up from germline, CDR1 is LNHDA and CDR2 is SQIVND (reference sequence).

The rearrangement uses TRBV27 and TRBJ2-1; tentative D call: TRBD2 (6 bases). Germline CDR1 reads MNHEY; CDR2 reads SMNVEV (reference sequence). V lost 5 bases and J lost 6, with 17 bases in between. This CDR3 has 15 amino acids. CDR3 amino acids: CASSGLGGMSNEQFF. As DNA, the CDR3 is TGTGCCAGCAGTGGTTTGGGCGGGATGAGCAATGAGCAGTTCTTC.

The CDR3 sequence is CASSLGTGGSVIGNEQFF. Here the CDR3 DNA reads TGTGCCAGCAGCTTGGGAACAGGGGGTAGCGTAATAGGCAATGAGCAGTTCTTC. This chain links TRBV5-6 with TRBJ2-1; TRBD1 agrees at 8 bases. The CDR3 is 18 amino acids. V gave up 0 bases and J gave up 6 bases; unmatched junction bases: 14. Germline CDR1 SGHDT, CDR2 YYEEEE.

The gene calls are TRBV28 and TRBJ1-2; 12 bases are shared with TRBD1. The V gene end was trimmed by 4 bases and the J gene end by 7 bases; junction bases not matched to a gene: 7. Germline-derived CDR1 and CDR2 are MDHEN and SYDVKM. The CDR3 contains 15 residues. Here the CDR3 reads CASSSSGTGGSGYTF. CDR3 DNA sequence: TGTGCCAGCAGTTCTTCCGGGACAGGGGGCTCTGGCTACACCTTC.

The chain has TRBV28 and TRBJ1-2, with a weak D call TRBD1 (6 bases). CDR3 length: 14 residues. Per germline, CDR1 MDHEN and CDR2 SYDVKM. V dropped 5 bases and J dropped 7 bases, with 17 bases sitting between them. CDR3 in amino acids: CASSRGRGWGGYTF. The CDR3 DNA sequence: TGTGCCAGCAGTCGCGGCAGGGGTTGGGGTGGCTACACCTTC.

The J gene is TRBJ2-2, the V gene TRBV7-2, with a possible D match to TRBD2 (5 bases). CDR1 is SGHTA, CDR2 FQGNSA, per germline. V shed 4 bases and J shed 5 bases, with 11 bases lying between them. The CDR3 runs to 14 residues. The DNA for the CDR3 is TGTGCCAGCAGCTCCCGGACTGTTACCGGGGAGCTGTTTTTT. This sequence encodes CASSSRTVTGELFF.

The rearrangement uses TRBV7-9 and TRBJ1-1; 8 bases are a match to TRBD1. There are 14 residues in the CDR3. Trimming cost V 3 bases and J 8 bases; bases outside gene matches: 8. The germline V gene encodes CDR1 SEHNR and CDR2 FQNEAQ (reference sequence). This CDR3 reads CASSFGDNRGEAFF. DNA of the CDR3: TGTGCCAGCAGCTTCGGGGATAACAGGGGGGAAGCTTTCTTT. Complete variable domain (other parts from reference TRBV7-9 and TRBJ1-1): DTGVSQNPRHKITKRGQNVTFRCDPISEHNRLYWYRQTLGQGPEFLTYFQNEAQLEKSRLLSDRFSAERPKGSFSTLEIQRTEQGDSAMYLCASSFGDNRGEAFFGQGTRLTVV.

This clone was counted a few times. The chain recombines TRBV5-4 with TRBJ1-2, with D perhaps TRBD1 (5 bases). The length of the CDR3 is 13 residues. Between the trimmed V and J ends, which lost 5 bases and 4 bases, there was a span of 12 bases. Germline V gene sequence: CDR1 SGHNT, CDR2 YYREEE (reference sequence). The CDR3 region has the DNA TGTGCCAGCAGTATCGGGGGAGGCTATGGCTACACCTTC. It encodes CASSIGGGYGYTF.

This rearrangement joins TRBV5-1 to TRBJ2-7, with 8 positions matching TRBD1. The CDR3 spans 14 residues. V dropped 4 bases and J dropped 2; count of bases not matched to a gene: 5. The germline CDR1 and CDR2 sequences are SGHRS and YFSETQ. Here the CDR3 reads CASSKGQATYEQYF. The CDR3 DNA is TGCGCCAGCAGCAAGGGACAGGCAACCTACGAGCAGTACTTC.

This chain joins TRBV5-1 and TRBJ1-1, with D possibly TRBD1 on 5 matching bases. CDR1 is SGHRS, CDR2 YFSETQ, per germline. Trimming removed 2 bases at V and 3 bases at J, with 23 bases between. The CDR3 runs 18 residues. CDR3: CASSFLHVTTGDHTEAFF. The CDR3 bases are TGCGCCAGCAGCTTCCTTCACGTGACAACAGGAGATCACACTGAAGCTTTCTTT.

This chain links TRBV20-1 with TRBJ2-1, with TRBD2 as a possible D gene (5 bases). CDR1 DFQATT and CDR2 SNEGSKA come from the germline V gene (reference sequence). Trimming removed 3 bases from V and 5 bases from J, with 11 bases in between. This CDR3 has 13 amino acids. The CDR3 DNA follows: TGCAGTGCTAGTGCGGACTTCAACAATGAGCAGTTCTTC. This sequence encodes CSASADFNNEQFF.

The chain recombines TRBV10-1 with TRBJ2-3; 8 nucleotides align to TRBD1. CDR3 length: 15 residues. Germline-derived CDR1 and CDR2 are WNHNN and SYGVQD (reference sequence). The V and J ends lost 8 bases and 4 bases, in that order; junction bases with no gene match: 11. CDR3 residues: CASDSLTGGSDTQYF. The CDR3 DNA reads TGCGCCAGCGATTCTTTAACAGGGGGTTCAGATACGCAGTATTTT.